This T cell receptor (beta chain) comes out of a study of beta chain features in type 1 diabetes. Findings and limits, study-wide: PCR could preferentially amplify shorter templates, alike in patients and controls. Patients with Type 1 diabetes showed moderately but significantly shorter TCRB CDR3s in all four CD4+ subsets. There were fewer insertions and more deletions at the VDJ junctions of type 1 diabetes patients.

It was via CD45RO/CCR7/CD25/CD127/CD95/CD27 that CD4+ naive, central memory, regulatory and stem cell-like memory cells were sorted. Populations isolated by sorting all had purity greater than 95%. What was sequenced were expressed TCRB transcripts, since all of the isolated RNA had been reverse transcribed. Here immunoSEQ multiplex PCR was the method, and the copy in TCRdb shows in-frame clones only, minus some. The sample holds 240,000 or so clones, around 20% seen once. In regard to this clone: Its antigen is as yet unknown.

Trimming left V 6 bases short and J 1 base short, with 3 bases between. From germline, CDR1 is MGHDK and CDR2 SYGVNS. The CDR3 length is 11 residues. The TCR was taken from a woman between 40 and 55 years old with type 1 diabetes. The sequenced material came from naive CD4+ T cells from blood. This rearrangement joins TRBV25-1 to TRBJ1-1; unclear D gene. CDR3 amino acids: CASSRNTEAFF. Here the CDR3 DNA reads TGTGCCAGCAGCAGGAACACTGAAGCTTTCTTT.